A selection of T cell receptor beta chains follows, all from one sample in a study of vaccination effects on CD4 cells after COVID-19. No antigen has been assigned to these receptors. The method was immunoSEQ multiplex PCR; TCRdb's version includes in-frame clones alone and lacks a portion of them. Seen here are roughly 27,000 clones, roughly 74% observed once, and the top ten hold roughly 15%. The sample in question was CD4+ T cells from PBMCs cultured with HCoV-OC43 spike peptides, obtained after COVID-19 vaccination. The receptors come from a human donor who received a COVID-19 vaccine. Both conserved end residues are part of each CDR3. A D gene is named only where the DNA matches it firmly. The size field is filled for only some rows; it gives once, few, many or a size class.

.	.	TRBV5-5	TRBJ1-1	CASYDRRGTEAFF	TGTGCCAGCTATGACAGGCGGGGAACTGAAGCTTTCTTT
.	TRBD2	TRBV3-1/TRBV3-2	TRBJ2-3	CASSPTSGGTDTQYF	TGTGCCAGCAGCCCGACTAGCGGGGGGACAGATACGCAGTATTTT
once	.	TRBV5-1	TRBJ1-6	CASSSGRLSSYNSPLHF	TGCGCCAGCAGCTCTGGACGTTTAAGCTCCTATAATTCACCCCTCCACTTT
few	.	TRBV29-1	TRBJ2-1	CSVGQQGYEQFF	TGCAGCGTTGGGCAACAGGGATACGAGCAGTTCTTC
.	.	TRBV3-1/TRBV3-2	TRBJ1-2	CASSQDGLGGYGYTF	TGTGCCAGCAGCCAAGATGGTCTGGGAGGCTATGGCTACACCTTC
.	TRBD1	TRBV3-1/TRBV3-2	TRBJ1-2	CASSQDLPGQGSNYGYTF	TGTGCCAGCAGCCAAGACCTGCCGGGACAGGGGTCTAACTATGGCTACACCTTC
once	TRBD1	TRBV5-6	TRBJ2-7	CASSLYGDRASYEQYF	TGTGCCAGCAGCTTGTATGGTGACAGGGCCTCCTACGAGCAGTACTTC
few	.	TRBV19	TRBJ1-1	CASSLDNTKRGAFF	TGTGCCAGTAGCCTTGATAACACGAAGAGGGGAGCTTTCTTT
.	TRBD2	TRBV29-1	TRBJ2-5	CSVPLGLARETQYF	TGCAGCGTCCCCCTGGGACTAGCCAGGGAGACCCAGTACTTC
.	.	TRBV9	TRBJ2-1	CASSLTGVADEQFF	TGTGCCAGCAGCCTAACGGGAGTTGCTGATGAGCAGTTCTTC
.	TRBD1	TRBV10-3	TRBJ1-2	CAISESRGRYQPTYGYTF	TGTGCCATCAGTGAGTCGAGGGGGCGGTACCAGCCCACCTATGGCTACACCTTC
once	.	TRBV3-1/TRBV3-2	TRBJ1-1	CASSHPGTNTEAFF	TGTGCCAGCAGCCACCCCGGAACGAACACTGAAGCTTTCTTT
.	.	TRBV4-1	TRBJ2-6	CASSQIPGAGSSGANVLTF	TGCGCCAGCAGCCAGATTCCAGGTGCGGGTAGCTCTGGGGCCAACGTCCTGACTTTC
.	TRBD1	TRBV6-5	TRBJ1-1	CASKGQGAGTEAFF	TGTGCCAGCAAGGGACAGGGGGCGGGCACTGAAGCTTTCTTT
.	.	TRBV11-2	TRBJ2-5	CASSLEGSGDGTQYF	TGTGCCAGCAGCTTAGAAGGGTCGGGAGACGGGACCCAGTACTTC
.	.	TRBV7-2	TRBJ2-1	CASSLEWHDSNEQFF	TGTGCCAGCAGCTTAGAATGGCACGATTCAAATGAGCAGTTCTTC
.	.	TRBV19	TRBJ1-3	CASSIVDHSLRNTIYF	TGTGCCAGTAGTATAGTAGATCATAGCCTACGAAACACCATATATTTT
.	.	TRBV7-8	TRBJ1-4	CASSFGDTLKLFF	TGTGCCAGCAGCTTCGGAGACACCCTAAAACTGTTTTTT
.	TRBD1	TRBV15	TRBJ2-1	CATSSALGQVSNEQFF	TGTGCCACCAGCAGCGCTTTAGGACAGGTCTCCAATGAGCAGTTCTTC
.	TRBD1	TRBV5-4	TRBJ1-2	CASSLTGGGGYTF	TGTGCCAGCAGCTTGACAGGGGGAGGAGGCTACACCTTC
.	.	TRBV6-2/TRBV6-3	TRBJ2-3	CASSWFASTDTQYF	TGTGCCAGCAGTTGGTTTGCTAGCACAGATACGCAGTATTTT
.	.	TRBV12-3/TRBV12-4	TRBJ2-2	CASSFLRTGELFF	TGTGCCAGCAGTTTTCTTAGGACCGGGGAGCTGTTTTTT
.	.	TRBV6-2/TRBV6-3	TRBJ1-2	CASSYSAGSGYTF	TGTGCCAGCAGTTACTCGGCAGGGAGTGGCTACACCTTC
.	TRBD1	TRBV19	TRBJ1-2	CASREGTGTYYGYTF	TGTGCCAGTAGGGAAGGGACAGGTACATACTATGGCTACACCTTC